The clone carrying this T cell receptor (beta chain) occurred a few times. Its antigen is unknown. Samples each had at least 6 micrograms of total RNA extracted. Primed by a sample-barcoded 5' primer and a J-beta primer mix, a second PCR proceeded for roughly 6 to 12 cycles. Sequencing recovered at least 3 million CDR3-containing paired-end reads from each sample. Using its own MiXCR run on the 5' RACE reads, TCRdb lists one record per CDR3 protein. The sample records about 930,000 distinct CDR3 sequences, around 29% being singletons. The sample comes from a study of blood T cells in healthy people across ages. Study-wide results and limits: Naive and antigen-experienced cells were not separated, limiting conclusive comparison.

Germline CDR1 reads SGHAT; CDR2 reads FQNNGV. Trimming took 5 bases from V and 5 from J; bases not matched to a gene: 13. CDR3 size: 16 residues. These data were also reused for a study on T cells of mothers and their children. That paper adds: cDNA was synthesized from all extracted RNA at around 1.6 ug per reaction.

The source is a woman aged 40 to 49 in good health. Sequencing was done on a sample of blood. V gene TRBV11-2 combines with J gene TRBJ2-5; TRBD2 matches at 8 bases. CDR3 residues: CASSDLAGGGGETQYF. CDR3 sequence (DNA): TGTGCCAGCAGCGACCTAGCGGGCGGGGGAGGCGAGACCCAGTACTTC.